This T cell receptor (beta chain) emerged from a study of blood T cells in healthy people across ages. Using a J-beta primer mix together with a sample-barcoded 5' primer, a second PCR was run for about 6 to 12 cycles. Via MiXCR, TCRdb re-called the 5' RACE reads, giving one row per CDR3 protein. The sample has about 320,000 distinct CDR3 sequences, less than 30% seen once; the top ten hold 25% to 35%. J gave up 5 bases and V 0 bases, and 4 bases lay outside the gene matches. Germline values: CDR1 SGDLS, CDR2 YYNGEE. The length of the CDR3 is 14 residues. The chain uses TRBV9 and TRBJ2-5, with 7 bases lining up with TRBD2. The TCR was taken from a woman aged 65 to 85 in good health. The sequencing sample was made of blood. The chain's CDR3 is CASSVDFGRETQYF. Here the CDR3 DNA reads TGTGCCAGCAGCGTAGATTTCGGGAGGGAGACCCAGTACTTC.